The subject of this entry is one TCR beta chain. No antigen is known for it. The V and J ends lost 2 bases and 0 bases, in that order; junction bases with no gene match: 8. This CDR3 is 17 amino acids long. Germline values: CDR1 SGHRS, CDR2 YFSETQ. These data originate in a study of cytomegalovirus exposure and HLA in healthy donors. Study-level results: A prior analysis recorded that most TCR beta V segments were productive about 87% or about 30% of the time.

PCR was performed using 60 Vbeta and 13 Jbeta primers. Only in-frame clones appear in the TCRdb table, and some are missing; sequencing was by immunoSEQ multiplex PCR. This repertoire shows fewer than 100,000 clones, 6% to 9% found once; its top ten account for 2.3%. This receptor was taken from a man aged 50 to 60 in good health and CMV-seronegative. The sequenced sample was PBMCs. This chain links TRBV5-1 with TRBJ2-3; 8 nucleotides align to TRBD2. CDR3 in DNA: TGCGCCAGCAGCTTCGACCCAGCGGGAGCAAGCACAGATACGCAGTATTTT. This gives the protein CASSFDPAGASTDTQYF.